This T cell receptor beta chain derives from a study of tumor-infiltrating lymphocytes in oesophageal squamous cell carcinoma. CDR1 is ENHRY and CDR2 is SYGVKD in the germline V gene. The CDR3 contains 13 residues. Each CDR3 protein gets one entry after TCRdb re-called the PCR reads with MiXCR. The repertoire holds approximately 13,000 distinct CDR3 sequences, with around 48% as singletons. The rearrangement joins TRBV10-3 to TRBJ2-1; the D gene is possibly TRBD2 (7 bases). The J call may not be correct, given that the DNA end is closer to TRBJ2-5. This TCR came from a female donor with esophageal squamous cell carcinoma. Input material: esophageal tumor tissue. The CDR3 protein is CAISDRGAETQYF. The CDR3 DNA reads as TGTGCCATCAGTGATCGGGGGGCTGAGACCCAGTACTTC.